Listed here are 8 T cell receptor beta chains from one sample, sequenced in a study of shared clonotypes between healthy human individuals (dated by TCRdb to the early 2020s). The library came from the immunoSEQ multiplex PCR assay. Here the immuneACCESS table is served through TCRdb, limited to in-frame sequences with V and J called. Missing clones are a known gap in these copies; in checked studies unresolved V genes cover under half, and the rest lacks a known reason. The sample contains roughly 1,800,000 clones, about 95% of them found a single time. The ten biggest clones cover around 1% of the sample. CD8 naive samples consisted of CD45RO-negative cells that were positively selected for CCR7, yielding a CD45RA+CCR7+ population without TemRA cells. The sample was naive CD8+ T cells sorted from blood. In the paper's terms, the cell subset or site label means: CD45RA+CCR7+. These receptors were collected from a man between 18 and 35 years old in good health.

The chain combines TRBV13 with TRBJ2-7; a weak D match, TRBD1 (6 bases). CDR3 length: 15 residues. The V end was cut by 4 bases, the J end by 7 bases, with 20 bases between. CDR1 is PRHDT, CDR2 FYEKMQ, per germline (reference sequence). The CDR3 bases are TGTGCCAGCAGCTCCGCCGGGACACTCGTGGGGGAGCAGTACTTC. Protein: CASSSAGTLVGEQYF. The full variable domain, rest sourced from reference TRBV13 and TRBJ2-7, is AAGVIQSPRHLIKEKRETATLKCYPIPRHDTVYWYQQGPGQDPQFLISFYEKMQSDKGSIPDRFSAQQFSDYHSELNMSSLELGDSALYFCASSSAGTLVGEQYFGPGTRLTVT.

The rearrangement links TRBV4-3 to TRBJ2-7; TRBD1 aligns across 10 bases. V shed 6 bases, J shed 5 bases, and the junction held 4 bases outside the gene matches. In germline, CDR1 is LGHNA, CDR2 YSLEER. The CDR3 sequence is 13 residues long. In DNA form, the CDR3 reads TGCGCCAGCAGTCCGGGACAGGGGCACGAGCAGTACTTC. Translated, it gives CASSPGQGHEQYF.

This clone was seen once. This chain joins TRBV2 and TRBJ2-3; 9 bases fit TRBD2. The CDR3 consists of 17 residues. Germline CDR1 SNHLY, CDR2 FYNNEI. V gave up 6 bases and J gave up 0 bases; unmatched junction bases: 10. The DNA for the CDR3 is TGTGCCAGCAGCCGCAGGGGTAGCGGGGGTAGCACAGATACGCAGTATTTT. The encoded protein is CASSRRGSGGSTDTQYF.

This rearrangement joins TRBV6-1 to TRBJ2-7; D remains unclear. The germline V and J ends were trimmed by 2 bases and 4 bases, with 21 bases remaining between them. CDR1 MNHNS and CDR2 SASEGT come from the germline V gene. The CDR3 is 17 residues long. The CDR3 bases are TGTGCCAGCAGTGAATATTTGTGGGGTGGCTCATCTTACGAGCAGTACTTC. It encodes CASSEYLWGGSSYEQYF.

Only one count was recorded for this clone. The sample carries other DNA sequences with the same CDR3. The V gene is TRBV5-6, the J gene TRBJ1-1; no clear D. CDR3 length: 13 residues. Germline V lookup: CDR1 SGHDT, CDR2 YYEEEE. V was cut by 3 bases and J by 1 base, with 7 bases left in between. CDR3 region: CASSWTANTEAFF. The DNA for the CDR3 is TGTGCCAGCAGCTGGACGGCGAACACTGAAGCTTTCTTT. Looking up the rest from reference TRBV5-6 and TRBJ1-1 gives the full variable domain: DAGVTQSPTHLIKTRGQQVTLRCSPKSGHDTVSWYQQALGQGPQFIFQYYEEEERQRGNFPDRFSGHQFPNYSSELNVNALLLGDSALYLCASSWTANTEAFFGQGTRLTVV.

The chain's CDR3 is CASREASGAMGTDTQYF. The CDR3 nucleotides are TGTGCCAGCAGGGAGGCTAGCGGAGCGATGGGCACAGATACGCAGTATTTT. The chain recombines TRBV2 with TRBJ2-3, with 7 bases aligning to TRBD2. Germline CDR1 SNHLY, CDR2 FYNNEI. With V trimmed by 6 bases and J by 1 base, 13 bases remained unmatched. The CDR3 has 17 residues.

The CDR3 spells CASSLALAGGGHNEQFF. The CDR3 DNA sequence: TGTGCCAGCAGCTTAGCGCTGGCGGGAGGCGGGCACAATGAGCAGTTCTTC. The chain links TRBV11-3 to TRBJ2-1; 8 bases agree with TRBD2. The CDR3 has 17 residues. From germline, CDR1 is SGHNT and CDR2 YENEEA. V lost 1 base and J lost 5; bases outside the gene matches: 10.

This chain links TRBV7-9 with TRBJ2-3, with D perhaps being TRBD1 or TRBD2 (5 bases each). In germline, CDR1 is SEHNR, CDR2 FQNEAQ (reference sequence). Trimming stripped 2 bases from V and 6 bases from J, with 15 bases between. There are 15 residues in the CDR3. The CDR3 DNA sequence: TGTGCCAGCAGCTTATTGACGGGGCAAAGCGATACGCAGTATTTT. Residues: CASSLLTGQSDTQYF.